This entry lists 9 T cell receptor beta chains sequenced from one sample in a study of shared clonotypes between healthy human individuals. Generated by immunoSEQ multiplex PCR, the TCRdb table keeps only in-frame clones and is missing some. The sample lists about 1.9 million clones; about 93% were seen once. CD45RO-negative, CCR7-selected cells formed the naive CD8 fraction, which excluded terminally differentiated effector memory CD45RA+ cells. The sample comprised naive CD8+ T cells from PBMCs. These TCRs come from a man aged 18 to 35 in good health. Some clones in this sample may be carry-over from other donors' samples.

The chain is built from TRBV19 and TRBJ1-1; D unclear. Trimming removed 7 bases at V and 3 bases at J, with 12 bases between. Germline CDR1 reads LNHDA; CDR2 reads SQIVND (reference sequence). The CDR3 totals 13 residues. The CDR3 is CASMGERDTEAFF. In nucleotides, the CDR3 is TGTGCCAGTATGGGAGAAAGGGACACTGAAGCTTTCTTT.

V and J are TRBV7-9 and TRBJ1-1; D not resolved. V shed 5 bases and J shed 0 bases, with 10 bases lying between them. Germline assignment: CDR1 SEHNR and CDR2 FQNEAQ (reference sequence). This CDR3 spans 14 amino acids. CDR3 nucleotides: TGTGCCAGCAGCGAAATAGGGATGAACACTGAAGCTTTCTTT. The encoded protein is CASSEIGMNTEAFF.

In this sample, this clone turned up a few times. The chain has TRBV29-1 and TRBJ1-2; perhaps TRBD1 as D (6 bases). The CDR3 covers 14 residues. The V end lost 6 bases, the J end lost 4 bases, and 18 bases lay between the germline ends. Germline assignment: CDR1 SQVTM and CDR2 ANQGSEA. CDR3 sequence (DNA): TGCAGCGTACCGGACAGATTAGAAATCTATGGCTACACCTTC. Protein: CSVPDRLEIYGYTF.

The genes are TRBV28 and TRBJ1-4; a weak D match, TRBD1 (6 bases). Germline V lookup: CDR1 MDHEN, CDR2 SYDVKM. Trimming took off 5 bases at V and 8 bases at J, with 15 bases between the two ends. CDR3 length equals 14 residues. The CDR3 is CASSTGRLGEKLFF. The CDR3 DNA reads as TGTGCCAGCAGTACAGGGCGACTCGGGGAAAAACTGTTTTTT.

CDR3 sequence reads: CASSSAGSYTADTQYF. The CDR3 DNA sequence: TGTGCCAGCAGCTCGGCCGGGTCCTATACGGCCGATACGCAGTATTTT. The J gene is TRBJ2-3, the V gene TRBV7-8; D call uncertain. CDR1 is SGHVS, CDR2 FQNEAQ, per germline. Trimming took 4 bases from V and 6 from J, leaving 20 bases between them. The CDR3 is made up of 16 amino acids.

The chain joins TRBV4-2 to TRBJ2-7; D is tentatively TRBD1 or TRBD2 (5 bases each). Germline V CDR1 and CDR2: LGHNA, YNFKEQ. The CDR3 is 17 residues long. Trimming pared 2 bases from V and 3 bases from J, leaving 20 bases between. CDR3 sequence reads: CASSQYLAGAPNYEQYF. For the CDR3, the DNA is TGTGCCAGCAGCCAATACCTCGCCGGGGCTCCGAACTACGAGCAGTACTTC.

Points on this clone: Other DNA sequences of this sample code for an identical CDR3. The V gene is TRBV10-3, the J gene TRBJ2-1; D unresolved. This CDR3 spans 11 amino acids. Germline assignment: CDR1 ENHRY and CDR2 SYGVKD. The V and J ends lost 0 bases and 6 bases respectively, with 0 bases between them. This CDR3 reads CAISESNEQFF. The CDR3, as DNA: TGTGCCATCAGTGAGTCCAATGAGCAGTTCTTC.

Regarding this clone: Other DNA sequences in this specimen translate into the identical CDR3. J is TRBJ2-7 and V is TRBV18; 13 nucleotides agree with TRBD2. The V and J ends lost 0 bases and 3 bases, in that order; junction bases with no gene match: 5. In germline, CDR1 is KGHSH, CDR2 LQKENI. This CDR3 has 17 amino acids. The CDR3 DNA is TGTGCCAGCTCACCACCAGGACTAGCGGGAGTGAGCTACGAGCAGTACTTC. Amino acids: CASSPPGLAGVSYEQYF.

The chain links TRBV27 to TRBJ1-1; no reliable D call. CDR1 MNHEY and CDR2 SMNVEV come from the germline V gene (reference sequence). The V and J ends lost 6 bases and 4 bases respectively, with 18 bases between them. This CDR3 region has 15 residues. CDR3 DNA: TGTGCCAGCAGGGCCAACCCAGGTGTGAGCACTGAAGCTTTCTTT. Amino acids: CASRANPGVSTEAFF.